A selection of T cell receptor beta chains follows, all from one sample in a study of cytomegalovirus exposure and HLA in healthy donors. Clones were read by immunoSEQ multiplex PCR, and TCRdb kept only the in-frame ones, dropping some. The table lists 130,000 to 150,000 clones, roughly three quarters of them singletons, with more than 4% in the top ten. The source material was PBMCs. These receptors were collected from a man in his sixties in good health and CMV-seronegative. The CDR3 runs from the conserved cysteine through the conserved F or W. Fields, in order: J gene, clone size, D gene, V gene, CDR3 protein, CDR3 DNA. A D gene is named only where the DNA matches it firmly. Clone size is stated in some rows and not others, as once, few, many or a class when expanded.

>TRBJ2-1|once|TRBD2|TRBV5-6
CASSLLSGSGNEQFF
TGTGCCAGCAGCTTGCTTAGCGGGAGTGGCAATGAGCAGTTCTTC
>TRBJ1-6|.|.|TRBV5-1
CASSLLPPIGGNSPLHF
TGCGCCAGCAGCTTGCTACCCCCTATTGGGGGGAATTCACCCCTCCACTTT
>TRBJ1-2|.|TRBD1|TRBV29-1
CSVTRDRGLTSYTF
TGCAGCGTCACCCGGGACAGGGGGCTTACTAGCTACACCTTC
>TRBJ2-5|few|.|TRBV18
CASSPGGLETQYF
TGTGCCAGCTCACCAGGGGGCTTGGAGACCCAGTACTTC
>TRBJ2-7|once|TRBD1|TRBV13
CASSLGGTGFAEQYF
TGTGCCAGCAGCTTAGGGGGGACAGGGTTTGCCGAGCAGTACTTC
>TRBJ2-3|.|.|TRBV29-1
CSVESLRGTDTQYF
TGCAGCGTTGAATCCCTTCGGGGCACAGATACGCAGTATTTT
>TRBJ1-5|.|TRBD1|TRBV27
CASSFTGANQPQHF
TGTGCCAGCAGTTTCACAGGGGCAAATCAGCCCCAGCATTTT
>TRBJ1-2|.|TRBD1|TRBV30
CAWSIGQGAKGYTF
TGTGCCTGGAGTATAGGACAGGGGGCGAAGGGCTACACCTTC
>TRBJ1-2|few|.|TRBV28
CASSDGRRIYGYTF
TGTGCCAGCAGTGACGGGAGGAGAATTTATGGCTACACCTTC
>TRBJ2-5|.|TRBD2|TRBV27
CASSSPGTRETQYF
TGTGCCAGCAGTTCTCCCGGGACTAGAGAGACCCAGTACTTC
>TRBJ2-7|.|.|TRBV28
CASSLPGADRYEQYF
TGTGCCAGCAGTTTACCAGGGGCGGACCGCTACGAGCAGTACTTC
>TRBJ2-3|once|TRBD1|TRBV10-3
CAIWTGTGGELGVTDTQYF
TGTGCCATCTGGACCGGGACAGGGGGCGAGTTGGGGGTGACAGATACGCAGTATTTT
>TRBJ1-5|.|.|TRBV19
CATALWAGQPRNQPQHF
TGTGCCACCGCCTTGTGGGCCGGACAGCCGAGGAATCAGCCCCAGCATTTT
>TRBJ2-3|.|TRBD2|TRBV27
CASSLLGLAGGTDTQYF
TGTGCCAGCAGTTTACTGGGACTAGCGGGAGGTACAGATACGCAGTATTTT
>TRBJ2-5|.|.|TRBV19
CASSISRGRLETQYF
TGTGCCAGTAGTATCTCCAGGGGGAGGTTGGAGACCCAGTACTTC
>TRBJ1-1|.|.|TRBV5-8
CASSLDRRGTEAFF
TGTGCCAGCAGCTTGGATCGGAGAGGCACTGAAGCTTTCTTT
>TRBJ1-2|.|TRBD1|TRBV28
CASITTGIHGYTF
TGTGCCAGCATAACGACAGGGATCCATGGCTACACCTTC
>TRBJ1-1|once|.|TRBV6-5
CASIPPGHSNTEAFF
TGTGCCAGCATACCCCCCGGACATTCGAACACTGAAGCTTTCTTT
>TRBJ2-1|few|TRBD2|TRBV18
CASSTGLGYNEQFF
TGTGCCAGCTCAACCGGACTAGGGTACAATGAGCAGTTCTTC
>TRBJ1-6|.|.|TRBV27
CASSFLNSPLHF
TGTGCCAGCAGTTTCCTTAATTCACCCCTCCACTTT
>TRBJ2-1|.|.|TRBV7-3
CASSLNTRQNEQFF
TGTGCCAGCAGCTTAAACACTAGACAAAATGAGCAGTTCTTC
>TRBJ1-5|once|.|TRBV12-5
CASAFQQDSINQPQHF
TGTGCTAGTGCCTTCCAGCAGGACAGCATCAATCAGCCCCAGCATTTT